These T cell receptor beta chains were read from a single sample in a study of blood T cell repertoires in COVID-19. TCRdb's table, derived via immunoSEQ multiplex PCR, lists solely in-frame clones and lacks some. The repertoire holds about 220,000 clones, with 84% as singletons. The sequencing input was peripheral blood. These receptors were taken from a man between 50 and 59 years old with active or convalescent COVID-19. Both conserved end residues are trimmed from each CDR3. The order of the fields is V gene, J gene, clone size, CDR3 protein. Clone size is stated in some rows and not others, as once, few, many or a class when expanded.

TRBV7-2	TRBJ2-1	NA	ASSPQTSGAYNEQF
TRBV5-4	TRBJ1-1	NA	ASSLSGRQGRAAEAF
TRBV5-1	TRBJ2-1	NA	ASSTGQGINEQF
TRBV2	TRBJ1-6	NA	ASSERGGGLENNSPLH
TRBV7-8	TRBJ2-3	NA	ASSLAPAGGATDTQY
TRBV4-1	TRBJ1-1	NA	ASSHLNPGAGTEAF
TRBV6-1	TRBJ2-1	NA	ASSEAAGEQF
TRBV3-1/TRBV3-2	TRBJ2-5	NA	ASSQSPWDSRERETQY
TRBV2	TRBJ2-1	few	ASRGGLAHNEQF
TRBV9	TRBJ2-1	NA	ASSVTRGSIDEQF
TRBV24-1	TRBJ2-1	NA	ATGQGSYNEQF
TRBV30	TRBJ2-2	NA	AWSATGTGELF
TRBV28	TRBJ1-5	NA	ASSPYDSFYSNQPQH
TRBV3-1/TRBV3-2	TRBJ2-1	NA	ASSQGAATGGLYNEQF
TRBV28	TRBJ1-2	NA	ASSLGGADYGYT
TRBV24-1	TRBJ2-1	NA	ATSDGDLDSYNEQF
TRBV7-9	TRBJ2-1	NA	ASSNRTSGRLYNEQF
TRBV18	TRBJ1-1	NA	ASSKLLWAIEGNTEAF
TRBV9	TRBJ1-1	NA	ASSVAREQGNTEAF
TRBV6-5	TRBJ1-3	once	ASRRTGGNTIY
TRBV6-1	TRBJ1-4	NA	ASSVQPQGWGNEKLF
TRBV28	TRBJ1-6	NA	ASSLYRGYNSPLH
TRBV4-1	TRBJ1-1	NA	ASSRLWDREAF
TRBV6-1	TRBJ1-2	NA	ASSDPGAYGYT